The clone carrying this T cell receptor beta chain was detected only a few times. The sample is drawn from a study of blood T cells in healthy people across ages. The authors ran a second PCR of roughly 6 to 12 cycles using a sample-barcoded 5' primer and a J-beta primer mix. TCRdb processed the 5' RACE reads anew with MiXCR; each CDR3 protein has one entry. In the table there are 850,000 to 1,300,000 distinct CDR3 sequences, 35% to 55% of which are singletons. Germline CDR1 is PRHDT and CDR2 is FYEKMQ (reference sequence). CDR3 size: 15 residues. Trimming cost V 5 bases and J 0 bases, with 11 bases left between them.

The J gene is TRBJ2-4, the V gene TRBV13, with D hard to call. The sequenced sample consisted of blood. The clonotype comes from a woman aged 55 to 70 in good health. The CDR3 nucleotides are TGTGCCAGCAGCCCCCGCCCAGTAGCCAAAAACATTCAGTACTTC. It yields the protein CASSPRPVAKNIQYF. Looking up the rest from reference TRBV13 and TRBJ2-4 gives the full variable domain: AAGVIQSPRHLIKEKRETATLKCYPIPRHDTVYWYQQGPGQDPQFLISFYEKMQSDKGSIPDRFSAQQFSDYHSELNMSSLELGDSALYFCASSPRPVAKNIQYFGAGTRLSVL.